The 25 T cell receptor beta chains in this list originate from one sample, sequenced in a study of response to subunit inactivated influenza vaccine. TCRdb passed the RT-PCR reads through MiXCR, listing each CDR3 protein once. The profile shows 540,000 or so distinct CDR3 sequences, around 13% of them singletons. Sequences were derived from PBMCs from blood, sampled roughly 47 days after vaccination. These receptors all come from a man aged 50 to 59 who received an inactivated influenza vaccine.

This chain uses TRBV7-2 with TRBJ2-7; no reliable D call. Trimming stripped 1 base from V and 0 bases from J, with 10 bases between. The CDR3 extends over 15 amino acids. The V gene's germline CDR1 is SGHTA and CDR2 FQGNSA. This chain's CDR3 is CASSLGGRNSYEQYF. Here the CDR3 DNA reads TGTGCCAGCAGCTTAGGCGGACGGAACTCCTACGAGCAGTACTTC.

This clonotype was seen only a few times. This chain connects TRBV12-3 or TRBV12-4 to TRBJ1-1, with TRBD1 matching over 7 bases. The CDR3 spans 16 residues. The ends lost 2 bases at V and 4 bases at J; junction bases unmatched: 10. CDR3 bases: TGTGCCAGCAGTTTAAAGGGGGCAAGGGGCCCCACTGAAGCTTTCTTT. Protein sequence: CASSLKGARGPTEAFF.

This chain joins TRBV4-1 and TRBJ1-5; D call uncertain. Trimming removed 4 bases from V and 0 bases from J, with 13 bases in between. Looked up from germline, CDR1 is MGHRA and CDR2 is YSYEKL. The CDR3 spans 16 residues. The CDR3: CASSRSGPFSNQPQHF. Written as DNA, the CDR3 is TGCGCCAGCAGCCGATCGGGTCCCTTTAGCAATCAGCCCCAGCATTTT.

CDR3 residues: CASSYSLGLAGASTDTQYF. CDR3 DNA: TGTGCCAGCAGTTACAGTTTGGGACTAGCGGGGGCCAGCACAGATACGCAGTATTTT. The chain links TRBV6-2 or TRBV6-3 to TRBJ2-3; 14 nucleotides line up with TRBD2. V lost 2 bases, J lost 0 bases, and 7 bases stayed unmatched. The germline gives CDR1 MNHEY, CDR2 SVGEGT. This CDR3 is built from 19 residues.

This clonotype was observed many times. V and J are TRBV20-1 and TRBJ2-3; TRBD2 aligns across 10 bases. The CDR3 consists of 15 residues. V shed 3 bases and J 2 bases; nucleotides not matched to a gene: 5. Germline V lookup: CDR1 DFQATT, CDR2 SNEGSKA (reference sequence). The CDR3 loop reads CSARNSGGLTDTQYF. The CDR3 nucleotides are TGCAGTGCTAGGAATAGCGGGGGGCTCACAGATACGCAGTATTTT.

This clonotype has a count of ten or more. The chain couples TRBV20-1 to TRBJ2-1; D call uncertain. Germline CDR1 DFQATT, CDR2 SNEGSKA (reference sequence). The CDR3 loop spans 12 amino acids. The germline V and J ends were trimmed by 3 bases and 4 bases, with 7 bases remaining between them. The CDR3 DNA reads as TGCAGTGCTAGGTGGGGATACAATGAGCAGTTCTTC. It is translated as CSARWGYNEQFF.

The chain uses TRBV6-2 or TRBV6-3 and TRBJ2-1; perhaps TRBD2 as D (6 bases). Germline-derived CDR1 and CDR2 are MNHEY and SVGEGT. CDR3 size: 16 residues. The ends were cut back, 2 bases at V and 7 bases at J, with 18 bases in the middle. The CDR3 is CASSYLGLKSNNEQFF. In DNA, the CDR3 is TGTGCCAGCAGTTACCTAGGACTAAAAAGTAATAATGAGCAGTTCTTC.

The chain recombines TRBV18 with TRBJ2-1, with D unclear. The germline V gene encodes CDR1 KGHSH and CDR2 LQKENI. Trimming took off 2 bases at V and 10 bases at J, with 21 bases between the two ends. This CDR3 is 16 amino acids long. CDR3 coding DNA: TGTGCCAGCTCACCATCCTCCCCCCCGAGACTTAGCGAGCAGTTCTTC. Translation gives CASSPSSPPRLSEQFF.

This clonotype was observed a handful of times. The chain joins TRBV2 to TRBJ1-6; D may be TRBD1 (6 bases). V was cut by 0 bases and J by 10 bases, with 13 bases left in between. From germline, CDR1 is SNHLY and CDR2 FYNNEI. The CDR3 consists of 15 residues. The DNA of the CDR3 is TGTGCCAGCAGTGAAGCCTCGGGGGGCCTATCACCCCTCCACTTT. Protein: CASSEASGGLSPLHF.

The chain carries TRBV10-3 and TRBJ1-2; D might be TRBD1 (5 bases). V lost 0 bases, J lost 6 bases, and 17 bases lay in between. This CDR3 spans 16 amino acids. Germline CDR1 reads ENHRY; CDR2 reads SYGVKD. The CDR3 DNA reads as TGTGCCATCAGTGAGTCAGGAGGCGTGGGGGGTGATGGCTACACCTTC. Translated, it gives CAISESGGVGGDGYTF.

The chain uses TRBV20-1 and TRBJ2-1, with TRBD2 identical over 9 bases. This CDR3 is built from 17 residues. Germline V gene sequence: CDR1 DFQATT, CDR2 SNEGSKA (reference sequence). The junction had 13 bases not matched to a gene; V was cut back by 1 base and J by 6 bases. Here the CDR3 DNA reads TGCAGTGCTAGAGCTAGCGGGACCGCTAAACGGGTCAATGAGCAGTTCTTC. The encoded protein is CSARASGTAKRVNEQFF.

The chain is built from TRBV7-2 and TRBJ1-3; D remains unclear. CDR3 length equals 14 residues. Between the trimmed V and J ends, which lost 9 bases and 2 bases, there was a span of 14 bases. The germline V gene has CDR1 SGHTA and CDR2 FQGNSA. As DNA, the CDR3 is TGTGCCAGTTCGTGGAGGACCCCTGGAAACACCATATATTTT. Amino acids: CASSWRTPGNTIYF.

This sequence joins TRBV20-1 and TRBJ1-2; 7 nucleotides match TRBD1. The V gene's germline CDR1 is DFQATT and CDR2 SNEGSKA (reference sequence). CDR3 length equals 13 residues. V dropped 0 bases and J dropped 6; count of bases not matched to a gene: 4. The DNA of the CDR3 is TGCAGTGCTAGAGATCAGGGGGACGATGGCTACACCTTC. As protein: CSARDQGDDGYTF.

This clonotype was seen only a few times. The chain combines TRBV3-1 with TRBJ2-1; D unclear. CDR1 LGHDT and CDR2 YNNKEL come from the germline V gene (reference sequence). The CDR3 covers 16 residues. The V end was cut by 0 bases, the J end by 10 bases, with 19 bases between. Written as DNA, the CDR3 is TGTGCCAGCAGCCAAGATCTCAGTTTGGTGATGTACGAGCAGTTCTTC. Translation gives CASSQDLSLVMYEQFF.

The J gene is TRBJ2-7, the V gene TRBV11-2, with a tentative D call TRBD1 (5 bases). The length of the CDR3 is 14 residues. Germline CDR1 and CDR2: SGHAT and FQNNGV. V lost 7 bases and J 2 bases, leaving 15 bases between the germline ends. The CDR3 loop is CASTDRPNTYEQYF. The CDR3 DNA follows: TGTGCCAGCACCGACAGACCTAATACCTACGAGCAGTACTTC.

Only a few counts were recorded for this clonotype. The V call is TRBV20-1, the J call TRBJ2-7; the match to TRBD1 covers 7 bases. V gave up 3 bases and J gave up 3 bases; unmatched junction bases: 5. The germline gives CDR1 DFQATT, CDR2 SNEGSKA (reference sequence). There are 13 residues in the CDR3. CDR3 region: CSASRTGYYEQYF. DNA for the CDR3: TGCAGTGCTAGCCGGACAGGTTACTACGAGCAGTACTTC.

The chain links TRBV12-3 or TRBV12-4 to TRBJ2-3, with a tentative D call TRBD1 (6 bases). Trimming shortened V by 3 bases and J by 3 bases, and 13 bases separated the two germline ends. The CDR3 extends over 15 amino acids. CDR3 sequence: CASSLGHGKTDTQYF. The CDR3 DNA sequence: TGTGCCAGCAGTTTGGGACATGGTAAGACAGATACGCAGTATTTT.

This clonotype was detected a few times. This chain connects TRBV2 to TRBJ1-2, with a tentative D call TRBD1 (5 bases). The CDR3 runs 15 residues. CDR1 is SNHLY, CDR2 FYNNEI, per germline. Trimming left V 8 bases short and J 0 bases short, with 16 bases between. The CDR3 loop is CASRKQDTSNYGYTF. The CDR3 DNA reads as TGTGCCAGCCGTAAACAGGACACTTCTAACTATGGCTACACCTTC. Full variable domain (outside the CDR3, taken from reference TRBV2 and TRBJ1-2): EPEVTQTPSHQVTQMGQEVILRCVPISNHLYFYWYRQILGQKVEFLVSFYNNEISEKSEIFDDQFSVERPDGSNFTLKIRSTKLEDSAMYFCASRKQDTSNYGYTFGSGTRLTVV.

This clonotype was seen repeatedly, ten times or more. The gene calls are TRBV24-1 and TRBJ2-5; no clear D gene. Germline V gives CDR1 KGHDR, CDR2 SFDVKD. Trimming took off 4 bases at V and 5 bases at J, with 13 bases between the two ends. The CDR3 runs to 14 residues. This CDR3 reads CATSDIGTRETQYF. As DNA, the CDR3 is TGTGCCACCAGTGACATCGGAACGCGTGAGACCCAGTACTTC.

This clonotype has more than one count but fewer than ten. The CDR3 DNA reads as TGCAGCGTTGCCCGGCCGCCGGGACAGGGCCCAGATACGCAGTATTTT. This sequence encodes CSVARPPGQGPDTQYF. The chain carries TRBV29-1 and TRBJ2-3; 9 nucleotides agree with TRBD1. V shed 4 bases, J shed 4 bases, and the junction held 12 bases outside the gene matches. Per the germline V gene, CDR1 is SQVTM and CDR2 is ANQGSEA. CDR3 length: 16 residues.

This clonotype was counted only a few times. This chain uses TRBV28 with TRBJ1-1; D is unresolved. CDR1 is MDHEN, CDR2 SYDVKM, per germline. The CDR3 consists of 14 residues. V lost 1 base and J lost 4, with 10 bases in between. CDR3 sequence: CASSLSMKITEAFF. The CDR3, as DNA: TGTGCCAGCAGTTTATCCATGAAGATCACTGAAGCTTTCTTT.

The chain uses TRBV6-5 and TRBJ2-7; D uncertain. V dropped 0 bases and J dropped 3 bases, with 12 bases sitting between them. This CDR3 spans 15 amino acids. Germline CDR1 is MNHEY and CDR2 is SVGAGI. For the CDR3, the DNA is TGTGCCAGCAGTTACTCCGCTAGTCCCAGCTACGAGCAGTACTTC. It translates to CASSYSASPSYEQYF.

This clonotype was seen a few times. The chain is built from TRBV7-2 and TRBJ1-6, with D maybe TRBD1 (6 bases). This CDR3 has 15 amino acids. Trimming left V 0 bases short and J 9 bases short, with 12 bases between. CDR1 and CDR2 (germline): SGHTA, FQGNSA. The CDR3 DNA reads TGTGCCAGCAGCTTAGCGCAGGGGCCAGTTTCACCCCTCCACTTT. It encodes CASSLAQGPVSPLHF.

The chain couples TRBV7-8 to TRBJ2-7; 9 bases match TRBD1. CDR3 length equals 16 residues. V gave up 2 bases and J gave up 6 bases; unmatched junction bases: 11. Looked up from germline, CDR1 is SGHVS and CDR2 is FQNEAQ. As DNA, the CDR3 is TGTGCCAGCAGCTTATTTCCCGACAGGGGGTTCCGCGAGCAGTACTTC. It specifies CASSLFPDRGFREQYF.

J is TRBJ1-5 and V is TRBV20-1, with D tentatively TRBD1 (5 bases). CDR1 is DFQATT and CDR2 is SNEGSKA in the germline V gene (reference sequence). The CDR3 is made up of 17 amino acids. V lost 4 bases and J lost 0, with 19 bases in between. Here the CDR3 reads CSAISSGRGTSNQPQHF. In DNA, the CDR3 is TGCAGTGCTATATCTTCGGGGAGGGGAACTAGCAATCAGCCCCAGCATTTT.